This T cell receptor beta chain was captured by sequencing in a study of Ad26.COV2.S vaccination and SARS-CoV-2 variants. The study's findings and limits: Recipients of either vaccine or placebo displayed similar breadth of non-spike TCRs. Once vaccination had occurred, spike-specific CD8+ and CD4+ T cell responses reportedly showed substantial breadth. Analytic work on TCR breadth and depth might have understated the full extent of total T cell responses. Placebo recipients showed lower spike-specific TCR breadth than vaccinees.

Only in-frame clones appear in the TCRdb table, and some are missing; sequencing was by immunoSEQ multiplex PCR. The table includes about 100,000 clones, 80% detected once. As regards this clone: The target antigen is unknown.

The TCR comes from a human donor who had recovered from COVID-19. The sequenced sample was peripheral blood, obtained after recovery from COVID-19.

The CDR3, as DNA: TGCGCCAGCAGCCAAGATCTCGGGAACACTGAAGCTTTCTTT. As protein: CASSQDLGNTEAFF. V usage is TRBV4-1 and J usage is TRBJ1-1, with unresolved D. In germline, CDR1 is MGHRA, CDR2 YSYEKL. With 0 bases removed from V and 1 base from J, the gap between germline ends came to 6 bases. The CDR3 has 14 amino acids.